These 9 T cell receptor beta chains came from one sample sequenced in a study of cytomegalovirus exposure and HLA in healthy donors. In the PCR, 60 Vbeta and 13 Jbeta primers were used. Method: immunoSEQ multiplex PCR; TCRdb's copy keeps in-frame clones and lacks some. The data hold tens of thousands of clones, with 60% to 80% observed a single time. Sequencing was carried out using PBMCs. The receptors were sampled from a man younger than 40 in good health and CMV-seronegative.

The chain links TRBV5-1 to TRBJ1-5, with D possibly matching TRBD1 (5 bases). V was trimmed by 0 bases and J by 7 bases, leaving 14 bases between them. The CDR3 is 15 residues long. The germline gives CDR1 SGHRS, CDR2 YFSETQ. The CDR3 DNA reads TGCGCCAGCAGCTTGGGGGGTGTTGGGGCGCAGCCCCAGCATTTT. This translates into CASSLGGVGAQPQHF.

This chain links TRBV5-8 with TRBJ2-3, with 11 bases fitting TRBD2. The V gene's germline CDR1 is SGHTS and CDR2 YDEGEE. This CDR3 contains 18 residues. Trimming at V came to 0 bases and at J to 1 base, leaving 7 bases not matched to a gene. The CDR3 protein is CASSLGIGLAGGTDTQYF. The CDR3 DNA follows: TGTGCCAGCAGCTTGGGCATAGGACTAGCGGGCGGCACAGATACGCAGTATTTT. Combining the CDR3 with reference TRBV5-8 and TRBJ2-3 gives the whole variable domain EAGVTQSPTHLIKTRGQQATLRCSPISGHTSVYWYQQALGLGLQFLLWYDEGEERNRGNFPPRFSGRQFPNYSSELNVNALELEDSALYLCASSLGIGLAGGTDTQYFGPGTRLTVL.

This clone was counted between two and nine times. The V call is TRBV18, the J call TRBJ1-3; 9 bases align to TRBD1. In germline, CDR1 is KGHSH, CDR2 LQKENI. Unmatched junction bases numbered 1, after V lost 3 bases and J lost 4 bases. CDR3 length equals 14 residues. This CDR3 reads CASSPGTGGNTIYF. CDR3 nucleotide sequence: TGTGCCAGCTCACCCGGGACAGGGGGAAACACCATATATTTT.

The chain has TRBV18 and TRBJ2-5; unclear D gene. Trimming left V 3 bases short and J 4 bases short, with 3 bases between. This CDR3 contains 11 residues. Germline V CDR1 and CDR2: KGHSH, LQKENI. CDR3 loop: CASSPGETQYF. As DNA, the CDR3 is TGTGCCAGCTCACCCGGAGAGACCCAGTACTTC.

This sequence joins TRBV19 and TRBJ2-1, with 8 bases fitting TRBD2. CDR1 LNHDA and CDR2 SQIVND come from the germline V gene (reference sequence). The CDR3 runs to 17 residues. The ends lost 5 bases at V and 3 bases at J; junction bases unmatched: 12. CDR3 region: CASSVLPGTSGYNEQFF. CDR3 in DNA: TGTGCCAGTAGTGTATTACCGGGCACTAGCGGCTACAATGAGCAGTTCTTC.

The chain joins TRBV6-6 to TRBJ1-2; the match to TRBD1 covers 8 bases. The germline CDR1 and CDR2 sequences are MNHNY and SVGAGI (reference sequence). Unmatched junction bases numbered 13, after V lost 7 bases and J lost 6 bases. This CDR3 contains 15 residues. The CDR3 sequence: CASILDRAKIDGYTF. The CDR3 bases are TGTGCCAGCATCCTGGACAGGGCGAAAATCGATGGCTACACCTTC.

This clone was observed a single time. The chain links TRBV9 to TRBJ2-3, with TRBD2 as a possible D gene (6 bases). Trimming removed 2 bases at V and 0 bases at J, with 10 bases between. In germline, CDR1 is SGDLS, CDR2 YYNGEE. The CDR3 totals 15 residues. In DNA, the CDR3 is TGTGCCAGCAGCGTTTACGGGACTAGCACAGATACGCAGTATTTT. This codes for CASSVYGTSTDTQYF.

The rearrangement uses TRBV10-1 and TRBJ1-1; possible D gene TRBD1, 5 bases. CDR3 length: 15 residues. V shed 8 bases and J shed 4 bases, with 20 bases lying between them. Per germline, CDR1 WNHNN and CDR2 SYGVQD (reference sequence). The CDR3 sequence: CASPLQGGCLTEAFF. In DNA, the CDR3 is TGCGCCAGCCCATTGCAGGGCGGTTGCCTCACTGAAGCTTTCTTT.

This chain connects TRBV6-6 to TRBJ1-2, with D possibly TRBD1 on 6 matching bases. This CDR3 region has 14 residues. The germline V gene encodes CDR1 MNHNY and CDR2 SVGAGI (reference sequence). V was cut by 4 bases and J by 8 bases, with 17 bases left in between. The CDR3 bases are TGTGCCAGCAGTTTTGGGGAAGGGGGGGACGGCTACACCTTC. This gives the protein CASSFGEGGDGYTF.